Below, one T cell receptor (beta chain) is given with its context. The length of the CDR3 is 15 residues. V was clipped by 6 bases and J by 4 bases; unmatched bases: 6. The germline gives CDR1 SNHLY, CDR2 FYNNEI. Only in-frame clones appear in the TCRdb table, and some are missing; sequencing was by immunoSEQ multiplex PCR. This table has some 240,000 clones, roughly 83% appearing once. The record originates from a study of cytomegalovirus exposure and HLA in healthy donors. Specimen: PBMCs. V is TRBV2 and J is TRBJ2-3; the match to TRBD2 covers 11 bases. The sequence was obtained from a woman under 30 in good health and CMV-seronegative. The CDR3, as DNA: TGTGCCAGCAGGTCGACTAGCGGGAAAGCAGATACGCAGTATTTT. It is translated as CASRSTSGKADTQYF.